This T cell receptor (beta chain) is from a study of blood T cells in healthy people across ages. There are a few counts of this clonotype. PCR was performed a second time for about 7 to 12 cycles using a sample-barcoded 5' primer and a J-beta primer mix. TCRdb re-called the 5' RACE reads through MiXCR, storing one row per CDR3 protein. The sample consists of 550,000 to 600,000 distinct CDR3 sequences, 27% of them appearing once. CDR3 length equals 14 residues. CDR1 and CDR2 from the germline V gene are LGHNA and YSLEER. Trimming cost V 1 base and J 1 base, with 7 bases left between them. This sequence was found in a woman in her 70s in good health. Sequencing used blood. The chain uses TRBV4-3 and TRBJ2-5; D ambiguous. The CDR3 loop is CASSQGAGQETQYF. The DNA for the CDR3 is TGCGCCAGCAGCCAAGGGGCAGGCCAAGAGACCCAGTACTTC.